Listed below are T cell receptor beta chains from one sample, sequenced in a study of blood T cell repertoires in COVID-19. Data came from immunoSEQ multiplex PCR; TCRdb stores just in-frame clones and leaves some out. The sample lists 250,000 to 300,000 clones, approximately 86% occurring once. The source material was peripheral blood. All receptors come from a young man with active or convalescent COVID-19. Both conserved end residues are part of each CDR3. The order of the fields is D gene, V gene, clone size, J gene, CDR3 length, CDR3 protein, CDR3 DNA. A D gene is named only where the DNA matches it firmly. Clone sizes are given selectively: once, few, many, or a class where the clone is expanded.

D: NA; V: TRBV6-5; size: NA; J: TRBJ2-7; length: 14; CDR3: CASRGTLSSYEQYF; DNA: TGTGCCAGCAGGGGGACATTAAGTTCCTACGAGCAGTACTTC
D: NA; V: TRBV18; size: NA; J: TRBJ2-6; length: 15; CDR3: CASSIQGSGANVLTF; DNA: TGTGCCAGCTCAATTCAGGGAAGTGGGGCCAACGTCCTGACTTTC
D: NA; V: TRBV11-3; size: NA; J: TRBJ2-5; length: 14; CDR3: CASSSRGYQETQYF; DNA: TGTGCCAGCAGCTCCCGGGGGTACCAAGAGACCCAGTACTTC
D: TRBD1; V: TRBV9; size: NA; J: TRBJ2-2; length: 14; CDR3: CASSDWTGAGELFF; DNA: TGTGCCAGCAGCGATTGGACAGGGGCCGGGGAGCTGTTTTTT
D: NA; V: TRBV24-1; size: NA; J: TRBJ2-1; length: 13; CDR3: CATSDLRQDEQFF; DNA: TGTGCCACCAGTGATCTACGACAGGATGAGCAGTTCTTC
D: NA; V: TRBV7-7; size: NA; J: TRBJ1-3; length: 15; CDR3: CASSLGLGSGNTIYF; DNA: TGTGCTAGCAGCTTAGGTCTCGGCTCTGGAAACACCATATATTTT
D: TRBD1; V: TRBV29-1; size: NA; J: TRBJ1-4; length: 13; CDR3: CSARQGAGEKLFF; DNA: TGCAGCGCAAGACAGGGGGCAGGGGAAAAACTGTTTTTT
D: NA; V: TRBV29-1; size: few; J: TRBJ2-3; length: 14; CDR3: CSVEDRGPTDTQYF; DNA: TGCAGCGTTGAAGACAGGGGACCCACAGATACGCAGTATTTT
D: NA; V: TRBV29-1; size: NA; J: TRBJ2-1; length: 13; CDR3: CSVLSGNHNEQFF; DNA: TGCAGCGTTTTGAGCGGAAACCACAATGAGCAGTTCTTC
D: TRBD1; V: TRBV7-2; size: once; J: TRBJ1-5; length: 15; CDR3: CASSAPDRGNQPQHF; DNA: TGTGCCAGCAGCGCACCCGACAGGGGTAATCAGCCCCAGCATTTT
D: TRBD2; V: TRBV4-2; size: NA; J: TRBJ2-3; length: 18; CDR3: CASSQDLPGLAMSDTQYF; DNA: TGTGCCAGCAGCCAAGATTTGCCGGGACTAGCGATGTCAGATACGCAGTATTTT
D: TRBD2; V: TRBV7-2; size: once; J: TRBJ2-7; length: 15; CDR3: CASSPQGTTFYEQYF; DNA: TGTGCCAGCAGCCCACAAGGGACTACCTTCTACGAGCAGTACTTC
D: NA; V: TRBV2; size: NA; J: TRBJ2-5; length: 13; CDR3: CASSVGRQETQYF; DNA: TGTGCCAGCAGTGTTGGCAGACAAGAGACCCAGTACTTC
D: NA; V: TRBV7-9; size: NA; J: TRBJ2-3; length: 14; CDR3: CASSNRGGADTQYF; DNA: TGTGCCAGCAGCAATAGAGGGGGAGCAGATACGCAGTATTTT
D: NA; V: TRBV20-1; size: NA; J: TRBJ1-5; length: 15; CDR3: CSASFTGKGGQPQHF; DNA: TGCAGTGCTAGTTTTACAGGGAAAGGAGGTCAGCCCCAGCATTTT
D: TRBD2; V: TRBV7-2; size: NA; J: TRBJ2-3; length: 16; CDR3: CASVLGAGGLADTQYF; DNA: TGTGCCAGCGTACTGGGGGCGGGAGGTTTAGCAGATACGCAGTATTTT
D: TRBD1; V: TRBV2; size: NA; J: TRBJ2-1; length: 17; CDR3: CASSEVVGRGPGNEQFF; DNA: TGTGCCAGCAGTGAAGTTGTGGGCAGGGGGCCTGGCAATGAGCAGTTCTTC
D: NA; V: TRBV11-3; size: few; J: TRBJ2-2; length: 13; CDR3: CASSSLNTGELFF; DNA: TGTGCCAGCAGCTCCCTTAACACCGGGGAGCTGTTTTTT
D: NA; V: TRBV19; size: NA; J: TRBJ2-2; length: 13; CDR3: CASTPRGSGELFF; DNA: TGTGCCAGTACGCCAAGGGGGTCCGGGGAGCTGTTTTTT
D: TRBD1; V: TRBV24-1; size: NA; J: TRBJ2-5; length: 15; CDR3: CATSDPGQQQETQYF; DNA: TGTGCCACCAGTGATCCGGGACAGCAACAAGAGACCCAGTACTTC
D: NA; V: TRBV19; size: NA; J: TRBJ1-5; length: 12; CDR3: CASRQGGQPQHF; DNA: TGTGCCAGTCGGCAGGGAGGGCAGCCCCAGCATTTT
D: TRBD1; V: TRBV12-3/TRBV12-4; size: once; J: TRBJ2-7; length: 11; CDR3: CASATGDEQYF; DNA: TGTGCCAGTGCAACAGGGGACGAGCAGTACTTC
D: NA; V: TRBV28; size: NA; J: TRBJ2-5; length: 12; CDR3: CASSQGKKTQYF; DNA: TGTGCCAGCAGTCAGGGTAAGAAGACCCAGTACTTC
D: TRBD2; V: TRBV7-7; size: NA; J: TRBJ2-1; length: 13; CDR3: CASSSGLLGEQFF; DNA: TGTGCTAGCAGCTCGGGACTACTAGGGGAGCAGTTCTTC
D: TRBD2; V: TRBV28; size: NA; J: TRBJ2-3; length: 15; CDR3: CASISSGASTDTQYF; DNA: TGTGCCAGCATATCTAGCGGGGCTAGCACAGATACGCAGTATTTT
D: NA; V: TRBV14; size: once; J: TRBJ2-1; length: 15; CDR3: CASSQAGPRVNEQFF; DNA: TGTGCCAGCAGCCAAGCGGGCCCCAGGGTCAATGAGCAGTTCTTC
D: TRBD1; V: TRBV7-2; size: NA; J: TRBJ1-2; length: 13; CDR3: CASSPGTGYSYTF; DNA: TGTGCCAGCAGCCCAGGGACAGGCTATAGCTACACCTTC
D: NA; V: TRBV4-3; size: NA; J: TRBJ2-2; length: 17; CDR3: CASSQVLAGWHTGELFF; DNA: TGCGCCAGCAGCCAAGTTTTGGCAGGGTGGCACACCGGGGAGCTGTTTTTT
D: NA; V: TRBV6-1; size: NA; J: TRBJ2-7; length: 15; CDR3: CASTPMGDNSYEQYF; DNA: TGTGCCAGCACCCCTATGGGGGACAACTCCTACGAGCAGTACTTC
D: NA; V: TRBV12-3/TRBV12-4; size: NA; J: TRBJ2-1; length: 13; CDR3: CASSLTSEDEQFF; DNA: TGTGCCAGCAGTTTAACGAGCGAGGATGAGCAGTTCTTC
D: NA; V: TRBV11-2; size: NA; J: TRBJ2-7; length: 17; CDR3: CASSSVTGTLLLYEQYF; DNA: TGTGCCAGCAGCTCTGTCACAGGGACCCTACTCCTCTACGAGCAGTACTTC
D: TRBD1; V: TRBV4-3; size: NA; J: TRBJ2-7; length: 15; CDR3: CASSQERGQTYEQYF; DNA: TGCGCCAGCAGCCAAGAAAGGGGGCAGACCTACGAGCAGTACTTC
D: NA; V: TRBV2; size: NA; J: TRBJ2-2; length: 14; CDR3: CASSDTGYTGELFF; DNA: TGTGCCAGCAGTGATACGGGATACACCGGGGAGCTGTTTTTT
D: NA; V: TRBV10-3; size: once; J: TRBJ1-1; length: 13; CDR3: CAISESVGGEAFF; DNA: TGTGCCATCAGTGAGTCGGTGGGAGGGGAAGCTTTCTTT
D: NA; V: TRBV7-9; size: NA; J: TRBJ1-5; length: 14; CDR3: CASSLSSQAQPQHF; DNA: TGTGCCAGCAGCTTAAGTTCCCAAGCCCAGCCCCAGCATTTT
D: NA; V: TRBV2; size: NA; J: TRBJ2-7; length: 14; CDR3: CASSEVGGGYEQYF; DNA: TGTGCCAGCAGTGAAGTTGGCGGTGGGTACGAGCAGTACTTC
D: NA; V: TRBV18; size: NA; J: TRBJ2-5; length: 11; CDR3: CASSPEETQYF; DNA: TGTGCCAGCTCACCAGAGGAGACCCAGTACTTC
D: NA; V: TRBV18; size: NA; J: TRBJ2-3; length: 15; CDR3: CASSLLEGGGDTQYF; DNA: TGTGCCAGCTCACTATTGGAGGGCGGAGGAGATACGCAGTATTTT
D: NA; V: TRBV6-5; size: NA; J: TRBJ1-5; length: 13; CDR3: CASFSGLDQPQHF; DNA: TGTGCCAGTTTCTCAGGTCTTGATCAGCCCCAGCATTTT
D: NA; V: TRBV7-2; size: NA; J: TRBJ1-1; length: 15; CDR3: CASSLLTGSVTEAFF; DNA: TGTGCCAGCAGCCTATTGACAGGCTCTGTTACTGAAGCTTTCTTT
D: NA; V: TRBV25-1; size: few; J: TRBJ2-1; length: 13; CDR3: CASNFVGGNEQFF; DNA: TGTGCCAGCAATTTTGTAGGGGGAAATGAGCAGTTCTTC
D: NA; V: TRBV7-9; size: NA; J: TRBJ1-2; length: 13; CDR3: CASSSTENYGYTF; DNA: TGTGCCAGCAGCTCGACAGAGAACTATGGCTACACCTTC
D: TRBD1; V: TRBV5-1; size: NA; J: TRBJ2-7; length: 17; CDR3: CASSSSAQQGAMDEQYF; DNA: TGCGCCAGCAGCTCGTCCGCCCAACAGGGGGCGATGGACGAGCAGTACTTC
D: NA; V: TRBV20-1; size: NA; J: TRBJ2-2; length: 13; CDR3: CSASLAGSGELFF; DNA: TGCAGTGCTAGTTTGGCAGGCAGCGGGGAGCTGTTTTTT
D: NA; V: TRBV12-3/TRBV12-4; size: NA; J: TRBJ1-1; length: 12; CDR3: CASSPGAGEAFF; DNA: TGTGCCAGCAGCCCAGGGGCGGGTGAAGCTTTCTTT
D: NA; V: TRBV10-2; size: NA; J: TRBJ2-3; length: 15; CDR3: CASREKDHYTDTQYF; DNA: TGCGCCAGCAGGGAAAAAGACCACTACACAGATACGCAGTATTTT
D: NA; V: TRBV12-3/TRBV12-4; size: NA; J: TRBJ1-4; length: 13; CDR3: CASSPGLNEKLFF; DNA: TGTGCCAGCAGTCCAGGGCTAAATGAAAAACTGTTTTTT
D: TRBD1; V: TRBV6-6; size: NA; J: TRBJ2-3; length: 16; CDR3: CASSKLGGTGTDTQYF; DNA: TGTGCCAGCAGTAAATTAGGGGGCACTGGCACAGATACGCAGTATTTT
D: NA; V: TRBV28; size: NA; J: TRBJ1-4; length: 14; CDR3: CASSENGGSEKLFF; DNA: TGTGCCAGCAGCGAAAACGGGGGTAGTGAAAAACTGTTTTTT
D: NA; V: TRBV3-1/TRBV3-2; size: once; J: TRBJ1-5; length: 13; CDR3: CASSQDLSQPQHF; DNA: TGTGCCAGCAGCCAAGATCTGAGTCAGCCCCAGCATTTT
D: TRBD1; V: TRBV4-3; size: many; J: TRBJ1-4; length: 14; CDR3: CASSQGQGNEKLFF; DNA: TGCGCCAGCAGCCAAGGACAGGGGAATGAAAAACTGTTTTTT
D: TRBD1; V: TRBV6-6; size: once; J: TRBJ1-2; length: 13; CDR3: CASSRDRMVGYTF; DNA: TGTGCCAGCAGCCGGGACAGGATGGTGGGCTACACCTTC